A selection of T cell receptor beta chains follows, all from one sample in a study of OX40 agonist ivuxolimab in advanced cancers. This table comes from immunoSEQ multiplex PCR, and its TCRdb copy is limited to in-frame clones, with some not included. Among tens of thousands of clones, roughly 85% were seen once, and the ten largest hold around 8.2%. Sequenced here: CD4+ or CD8+ T cells sorted from blood, sampled in a trial of the OX40 agonist ivuxolimab. The receptor source for this set is an adult with an advanced solid tumor such as melanoma, head and neck, liver or kidney cancer. The CDR3 runs from the conserved cysteine through the conserved F or W. The D gene is left open where the match is weak. Not all rows give a size; the values are once, few, many and, for expanded clones, a class.

size,V,J,D,DNA,CDR3
.,TRBV7-8,TRBJ1-5,.,TGTGCCAGCACCGAGGTGGGGGGAGGCAATCAGCCCCAGCATTTT,CASTEVGGGNQPQHF
few,TRBV19,TRBJ1-5,.,TGTGCCAGTAGTATAGAGGGGGGACAGCCCCAGCATTTT,CASSIEGGQPQHF
.,TRBV5-4,TRBJ2-4,.,TGTGCCAGCAGCTTGGAACAGGCTGAGGACATTCAGTACTTC,CASSLEQAEDIQYF
.,TRBV7-2,TRBJ1-1,.,TGTGCCAGCAGCTTAGACAGTCTCGGGCAGATCGGAGCTTTCTTT,CASSLDSLGQIGAFF
.,TRBV5-5,TRBJ2-7,.,TGTGCCAGCAGCTTATTTACAGGGCCCCCCACTTACGAGCAGTACTTC,CASSLFTGPPTYEQYF
.,TRBV7-8,TRBJ1-5,.,TGTGCCAGCAGCTTAGCGGGGCAGCCAAATCAGCCCCAGCATTTT,CASSLAGQPNQPQHF
.,TRBV6-5,TRBJ1-2,.,TGTGCCAGCAGTTACTCGACGGGGGGATATGGCTACACCTTC,CASSYSTGGYGYTF
.,TRBV6-5,TRBJ1-2,.,TGTGCCAGCAGCAATACCGGGACTCATTATGGCTACACCTTC,CASSNTGTHYGYTF
few,TRBV12-5,TRBJ1-1,.,TGTGCTAGTGCCCCGACGGCGAACACTGAAGCTTTCTTT,CASAPTANTEAFF
few,TRBV30,TRBJ1-6,.,TGTGCCTGGAGTGTAGAGGGGGGGCCACCCCTCCACTTT,CAWSVEGGPPLHF
.,TRBV9,TRBJ1-3,.,TGTGCCAGCAGCCGTAGCAAGGGCTCTGGAAACACCATATATTTT,CASSRSKGSGNTIYF
.,TRBV18,TRBJ1-2,TRBD1,TGTGCCAGCTCACTATACGACAGGGGCAACTATGGCTACACCTTC,CASSLYDRGNYGYTF
.,TRBV29-1,TRBJ2-7,TRBD1,TGCAGCGTTAAAGGGACAGGGGGTGACGAGCAGTACTTC,CSVKGTGGDEQYF
.,TRBV6-1,TRBJ1-5,.,TGTGCCAGCACGTGGGAAAAAGGGCCCCAGCATTTT,CASTWEKGPQHF
.,TRBV18,TRBJ2-1,TRBD1,TGTGCCAGCTCACCGACCAGCCCACAGGGGAATGAGCAGTTCTTC,CASSPTSPQGNEQFF
.,TRBV2,TRBJ1-1,TRBD1,TGTGCCAGCAGTGAAAATTATCCGGGACAGGGGGCGCTTAGGACTGAAGCTTTCTTT,CASSENYPGQGALRTEAFF
.,TRBV7-2,TRBJ1-1,.,TGTGCCAGCAGCTTAGTGCGGATGCGCGGCACTGAAGCTTTCTTT,CASSLVRMRGTEAFF
once,TRBV9,TRBJ1-2,.,TGTGCCAGCAGCGTAGACAGCTATGGCTACACCTTC,CASSVDSYGYTF
.,TRBV14,TRBJ1-1,.,TGTGCCAGCACCACGGGGTTGGGCACTGAAGCTTTCTTT,CASTTGLGTEAFF
.,TRBV4-3,TRBJ1-1,.,TGCGCCAGCAGCCAAGCCCAGGGACGGAACACTGAAGCTTTCTTT,CASSQAQGRNTEAFF
.,TRBV6-1,TRBJ1-6,.,TGTGCCAGCAGTGAGGGGAGCCGGTATAATTCACCCCTCCACTTT,CASSEGSRYNSPLHF
.,TRBV6-5,TRBJ1-1,.,TGTGCCAGCAGTACAAACACTGAAGCTTTCTTT,CASSTNTEAFF
.,TRBV11-3,TRBJ2-3,.,TGTGCCAGCAGCTTAGCCCAGGGGGATACGCAGTATTTT,CASSLAQGDTQYF
medium-sized,TRBV5-1,TRBJ2-5,TRBD2,TGCGCCAGCAGCTTGAACCGTAGCGGGGTCTCCCAAGAGACCCAGTACTTC,CASSLNRSGVSQETQYF
once,TRBV10-3,TRBJ2-2,TRBD1,TGTGCCATCAGGAGGACAGGGGAATCCGGGGAGCTGTTTTTT,CAIRRTGESGELFF
.,TRBV7-9,TRBJ2-1,TRBD2,TGTGCCAGCACCTTGGGACTAGCGGGGTCGGATGAGCAGTTCTTC,CASTLGLAGSDEQFF
.,TRBV6-5,TRBJ1-6,TRBD1,TGTGCCAGCAGTAGAAACAGGGGTCTCGGTTCACCCCTCCACTTT,CASSRNRGLGSPLHF
.,TRBV21-1,TRBJ1-6,.,TGTGCCAGCAGCAAATTTGAAGCACCCCTCCACTTT,CASSKFEAPLHF
.,TRBV19,TRBJ1-2,TRBD1,TGTGCCAGTAGTTTGGACAGGGAATATGGCTACACCTTC,CASSLDREYGYTF
.,TRBV4-1,TRBJ2-5,.,TGCGCCAGCAGCCTACGGGGTATACCTCAAGAGACCCAGTACTTC,CASSLRGIPQETQYF
once,TRBV7-8,TRBJ1-5,.,TGTGCCAGCAGCTTAGTTCCGGGGCCGAACAATCAGCCCCAGCATTTT,CASSLVPGPNNQPQHF
.,TRBV5-1,TRBJ1-5,.,TGCGCCAGCAGCTTGGAAGGCCGGGAGGCAGGTCAGCCCCAGCATTTT,CASSLEGREAGQPQHF
.,TRBV19,TRBJ1-4,.,TGTGCCACCTCCCGTCGGCAGGGCGTCGGTGAAAAACTGTTTTTT,CATSRRQGVGEKLFF
.,TRBV7-2,TRBJ2-7,TRBD2,TGTGCCAGCAGCCCCCGGACTAGCGGTGCCTACGAGCAGTACTTC,CASSPRTSGAYEQYF
.,TRBV4-3,TRBJ2-6,TRBD1,TGCGCCAGCAGCCAAGATGGTTGGACAGGGGGCGGGTGGGCCAACGTCCTGACTTTC,CASSQDGWTGGGWANVLTF
once,TRBV15,TRBJ1-1,.,TGTGCCACCAGCAGAGATCGGGCCTTGAACACTGAAGCTTTCTTT,CATSRDRALNTEAFF
.,TRBV9,TRBJ2-3,TRBD2,TGTGCCAGCAGCTCTATTGGGACTAGCGGCGAGTCGGGAAGGCAGTATTTT,CASSSIGTSGESGRQYF
.,TRBV5-1,TRBJ1-2,TRBD1,TGCGCCAGCAGTTCACAGGGGTTGCTTAACTATGGCTACACCTTC,CASSSQGLLNYGYTF
once,TRBV28,TRBJ1-6,.,TGTGCCAGCAGTTTGGGCAGGGAAGATTCACCCCTCCACTTT,CASSLGREDSPLHF
.,TRBV19,TRBJ1-2,.,TGTGCCAGTAGTGACAGGAGTAACTATGGCTACACCTTC,CASSDRSNYGYTF
.,TRBV2,TRBJ2-7,.,TGTGCCAGCAGTGAAGCTCCCTACGAGCAGTACTTC,CASSEAPYEQYF
.,TRBV11-3,TRBJ1-5,.,TGTGCCAGCAGCCTAAAGAGGAACAGCGAGTATCAGCCCCAGCATTTT,CASSLKRNSEYQPQHF
.,TRBV2,TRBJ2-5,TRBD2,TGTGCCAGCAGTATCGGACTAGCGGGGGGTCAAGAGACCCAGTACTTC,CASSIGLAGGQETQYF
.,TRBV5-1,TRBJ1-2,TRBD1,TGCGCCAGCAGCTTGGATGGACAGGGACGAGGCTATGGCTACACCTTC,CASSLDGQGRGYGYTF
.,TRBV7-9,TRBJ1-5,.,TGTGCCAGCAGCTTAGGGTCAGTAGATAGCAATCAGCCCCAGCATTTT,CASSLGSVDSNQPQHF
.,TRBV5-5,TRBJ1-1,.,TGTGCCAGCAGCTTTGGAACGGTGAACACTGAAGCTTTCTTT,CASSFGTVNTEAFF
.,TRBV29-1,TRBJ2-3,.,TGCAGCGGGGACGGGGAAACGCAGTATTTT,CSGDGETQYF
.,TRBV9,TRBJ2-3,.,TGTGCCAGCAGCTCCAGACTAGTCGGGACAGATACGCAGTATTTT,CASSSRLVGTDTQYF
.,TRBV19,TRBJ2-1,.,TGTGCCAGTAGTTCCGAGTCGGGATATACCTACAATGAGCAGTTCTTC,CASSSESGYTYNEQFF
.,TRBV6-5,TRBJ1-2,.,TGTGCCAGCAGAGGTAGTACCAACTATGGCTACACCTTC,CASRGSTNYGYTF
.,TRBV4-2,TRBJ1-1,.,TGTGCCAGCAGCCAAGGGCAGGGATGGAACACTGAAGCTTTCTTT,CASSQGQGWNTEAFF
.,TRBV6-6,TRBJ1-5,.,TGTGCCACAAGAGAGGGCAATCAGCCCCAGCATTTT,CATREGNQPQHF
.,TRBV29-1,TRBJ1-5,.,TGCAGCGTTAGGTGGGGCATGGGGCCCCAGCATTTT,CSVRWGMGPQHF
.,TRBV7-3,TRBJ2-2,.,TGTGCCAGCAGCCGTACAGCCCCGGGGACCGGGGAGCTGTTTTTT,CASSRTAPGTGELFF
.,TRBV4-1,TRBJ1-2,.,TGCGCCAGCAGCCACGCACAGGGTGCGGAGGGCTACACCTTC,CASSHAQGAEGYTF
.,TRBV30,TRBJ2-3,.,TGTGCCTGGAGCGGAGCGGATACGCAGTATTTT,CAWSGADTQYF
.,TRBV19,TRBJ2-7,.,TGTGCCACCAGTTCAGGGTTCGAGCAGTACTTC,CATSSGFEQYF
.,TRBV7-8,TRBJ1-6,.,TGTGCCAGCAGGTGGGGGGGAGGGGATAATTCACCCCTCCACTTT,CASRWGGGDNSPLHF